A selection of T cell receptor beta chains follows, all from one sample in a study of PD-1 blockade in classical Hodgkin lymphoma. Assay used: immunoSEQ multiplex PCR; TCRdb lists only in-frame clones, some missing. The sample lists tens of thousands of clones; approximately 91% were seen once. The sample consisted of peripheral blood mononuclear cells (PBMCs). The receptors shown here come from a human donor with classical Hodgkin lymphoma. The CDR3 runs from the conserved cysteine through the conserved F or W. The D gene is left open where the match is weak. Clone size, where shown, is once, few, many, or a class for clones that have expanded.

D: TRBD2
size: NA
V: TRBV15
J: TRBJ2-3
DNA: TGTGCCACCAGCAGAGGAGGTAGCGGGAGCCTCACAGATACGCAGTATTTT
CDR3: CATSRGGSGSLTDTQYF

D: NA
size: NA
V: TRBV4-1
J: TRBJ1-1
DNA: TGCGCCAGCAGCCAAGTAACAGGGCCCACTGAAGCTTTCTTT
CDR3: CASSQVTGPTEAFF

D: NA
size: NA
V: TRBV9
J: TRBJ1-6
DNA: TGTGCCAGCAGCGTAGAGGGGAGCTCCTATAATTCACCCCTCCACTTT
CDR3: CASSVEGSSYNSPLHF

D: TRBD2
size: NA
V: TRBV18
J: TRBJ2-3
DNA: TGTGCCAGCTCGACTAGCGGACCTAGCACAGATACGCAGTATTTT
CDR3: CASSTSGPSTDTQYF

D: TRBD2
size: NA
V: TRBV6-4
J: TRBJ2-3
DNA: TGTGCCAGCAGTGAGTCTACTAGCGGGGCCACAGATACGCAGTATTTT
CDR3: CASSESTSGATDTQYF

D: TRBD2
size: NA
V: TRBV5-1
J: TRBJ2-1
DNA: TGCGCCAGCAGCTCCACTAGCGGGAGGACCTACAATGAGCAGTTCTTC
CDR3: CASSSTSGRTYNEQFF

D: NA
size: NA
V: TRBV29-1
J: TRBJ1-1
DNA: TGCAGCGTTCATCCGGGGTTATTTGAAGCTTTCTTT
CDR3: CSVHPGLFEAFF

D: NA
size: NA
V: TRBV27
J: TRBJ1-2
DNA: TGTGCCAGCAGTTTAAGAGGGAGAGGTCACTATGGCTACACCTTC
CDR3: CASSLRGRGHYGYTF

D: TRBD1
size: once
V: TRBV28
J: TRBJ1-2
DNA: TGTGCCAGCAGGACAGGGAGCTATGGCTACACCTTC
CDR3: CASRTGSYGYTF

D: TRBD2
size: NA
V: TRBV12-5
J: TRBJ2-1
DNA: TGTGCTAGTGCCTTGACTAGCGGGAGGGTGTATGAGCAGTTCTTC
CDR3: CASALTSGRVYEQFF

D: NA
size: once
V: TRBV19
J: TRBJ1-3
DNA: TGTGCCAGTTCTTTGCTGACTGGAAACACCATATATTTT
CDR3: CASSLLTGNTIYF

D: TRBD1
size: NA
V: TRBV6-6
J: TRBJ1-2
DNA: TGTGCCAGCAGGGGGGACAGGGTTCGATACACCTTC
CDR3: CASRGDRVRYTF

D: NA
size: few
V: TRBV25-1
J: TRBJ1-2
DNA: TGTGCCAGCAGTGGGGTGACAGCCCTCGGCTACACCTTC
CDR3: CASSGVTALGYTF

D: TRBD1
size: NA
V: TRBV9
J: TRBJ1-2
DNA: TGTGCCAGCAGCGTAGAGGGGACAGGGCACTATGGCTACACCTTC
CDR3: CASSVEGTGHYGYTF

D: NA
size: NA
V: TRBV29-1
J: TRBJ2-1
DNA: TGCAGCGTTGAAGGATCAGAGCATGCCTACAATGAGCAGTTCTTC
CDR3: CSVEGSEHAYNEQFF

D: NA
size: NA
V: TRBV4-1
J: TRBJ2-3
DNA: TGCGCCAGCAGCCAACCGGAGTGGCGGGCAAGCACAGATACGCAGTATTTT
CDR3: CASSQPEWRASTDTQYF

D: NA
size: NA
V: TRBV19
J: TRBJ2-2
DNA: TGTGCCAGTGGTTCAGGGGTTCTGAACACCGGGGAGCTGTTTTTT
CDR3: CASGSGVLNTGELFF

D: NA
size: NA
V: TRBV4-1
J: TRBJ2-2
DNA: TGCGCCAGCAGCCCCCCGGGCCCCGGGGTCGGCGGGGAGCTGTTTTTT
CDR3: CASSPPGPGVGGELFF

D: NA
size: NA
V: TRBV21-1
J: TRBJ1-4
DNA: TGTGCCAGCATGCCAGGAGAACTGTTTTTT
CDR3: CASMPGELFF

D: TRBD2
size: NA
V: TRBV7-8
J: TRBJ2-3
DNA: TGTGCCAGCAGCCTAATACCGGGACTAGCGCGCACAGATACGCAGTATTTT
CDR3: CASSLIPGLARTDTQYF

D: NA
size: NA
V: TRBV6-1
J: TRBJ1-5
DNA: TGTGCCAGCACCTTAGGGGTAGGGCAGCCCCAGCATTTT
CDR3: CASTLGVGQPQHF

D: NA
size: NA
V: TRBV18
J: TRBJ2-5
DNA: TGTGCCAGCTCACACAGGGAAAGCGGAGAGACCCAGTACTTC
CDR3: CASSHRESGETQYF

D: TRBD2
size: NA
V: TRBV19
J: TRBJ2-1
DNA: TGTGCCAGTAGCATTTTTGGACTAGCCGATTCCTACAATGAGCAGTTCTTC
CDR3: CASSIFGLADSYNEQFF

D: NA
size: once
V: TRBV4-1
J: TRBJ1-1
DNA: TGCGCCAGCAGCCTTTTGAGCAGCAGTATGAACACTGAAGCTTTCTTT
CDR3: CASSLLSSSMNTEAFF

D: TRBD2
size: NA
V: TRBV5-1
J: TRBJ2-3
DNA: TGCGCCAGCAGAGCGACTAGCGCCACAGATACGCAGTATTTT
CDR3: CASRATSATDTQYF

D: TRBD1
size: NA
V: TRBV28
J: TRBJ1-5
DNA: TGTGCCAGCAGTGGCGGGACAGTACCATATAGCAATCAGCCCCAGCATTTT
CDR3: CASSGGTVPYSNQPQHF

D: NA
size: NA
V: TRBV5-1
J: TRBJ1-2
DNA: TGCGCCAGCAGCTTGGAATCCAGGGTCGGTGGCTACACCTTC
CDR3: CASSLESRVGGYTF

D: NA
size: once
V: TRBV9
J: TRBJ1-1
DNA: TGTGCCAGCAGCGTAGGTGGGGGTACGCCTGAAGCTTTCTTT
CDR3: CASSVGGGTPEAFF